At least ten counts were recorded for the clone carrying this T cell receptor beta chain. Antigen specificity is unknown. Time point here: sample taken at primary tumor resection. This sample stems from a study of spatial heterogeneity in lung cancer. General study findings and limits: In tumors, expanded intratumoral alpha and beta TCR counts tracked mutation counts.

The V and J ends lost 5 bases and 2 bases respectively, with 3 bases between them. There are 12 residues in the CDR3. CDR1 is MNHEY, CDR2 SVGEGT, per germline. Every cDNA TCR molecule received its own unique molecular identifier. TCRdb passed the 5' RACE reads through MiXCR, listing each CDR3 protein once. Here the sample spans about 100,000 distinct CDR3 sequences, 3.5% to 5% being singletons. The sequence derives from a male donor with early-stage non-small cell lung cancer. Specimen: lung tumor tissue, collected at surgery. The rearrangement joins TRBV6-2 or TRBV6-3 to TRBJ2-2; D remains ambiguous. The CDR3 spells CASSKNTGELFF. The CDR3 DNA reads TGTGCCAGCAGTAAAAACACCGGGGAGCTGTTTTTT.